The T cell receptor beta chain under discussion was sequenced for a study of blood T cells in healthy people across ages. A second PCR, run for about 7 to 11 cycles, used a sample-barcoded 5' primer plus a J-beta primer mix. MiXCR was run by TCRdb on the 5' RACE reads, yielding one entry per CDR3 protein. This sample carries about 840,000 distinct CDR3 sequences, roughly 29% of them seen once, and the ten largest clones take 10%. This clonotype was seen more than once but under ten times. V lost 5 bases, J lost 2 bases, and 15 bases stayed unmatched. CDR3 length equals 19 residues. In germline, CDR1 is SGHVS, CDR2 FNYEAQ. In addition, the sample was reused for a study of T cells of mothers and their children.

This sequence originates from a woman in her thirties or forties in good health. The chain uses TRBV7-6 and TRBJ2-1, with 10 bases that match TRBD2. The sample was blood. The DNA of the CDR3 is TGTGCCAGCAGCCCCCGAGGAAGCGGGGGGGCCCAGGCCTACAATGAGCAGTTCTTC. Protein: CASSPRGSGGAQAYNEQFF.